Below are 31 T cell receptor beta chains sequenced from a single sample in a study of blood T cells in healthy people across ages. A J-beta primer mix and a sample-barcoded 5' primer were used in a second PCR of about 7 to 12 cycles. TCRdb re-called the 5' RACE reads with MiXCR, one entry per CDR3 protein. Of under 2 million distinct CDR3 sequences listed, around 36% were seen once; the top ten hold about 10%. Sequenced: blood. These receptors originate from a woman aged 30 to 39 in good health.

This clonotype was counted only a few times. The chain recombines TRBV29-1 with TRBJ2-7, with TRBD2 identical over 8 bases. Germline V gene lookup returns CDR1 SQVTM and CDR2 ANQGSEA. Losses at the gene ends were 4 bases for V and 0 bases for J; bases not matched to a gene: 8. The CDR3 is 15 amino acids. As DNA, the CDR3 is TGCAGCGTTGCCCTTACTAGCGGCAGCTCCTACGAGCAGTACTTC. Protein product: CSVALTSGSSYEQYF.

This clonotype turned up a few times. The CDR3 region is CASSFGGESYGYTF. CDR3 bases: TGCGCCAGCAGCTTCGGTGGGGAGTCCTATGGCTACACCTTC. The V gene is TRBV5-1, the J gene TRBJ1-2, with D uncertain. V was clipped by 2 bases and J by 4 bases, with 12 bases between them. Germline values: CDR1 SGHRS, CDR2 YFSETQ. The CDR3 covers 14 residues.

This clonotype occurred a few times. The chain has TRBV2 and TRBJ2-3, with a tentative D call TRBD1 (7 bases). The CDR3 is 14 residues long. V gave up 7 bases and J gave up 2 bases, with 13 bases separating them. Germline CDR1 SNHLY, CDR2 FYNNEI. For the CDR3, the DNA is TGTGCCAGCAAGGAGGGACAGACCACAGATACGCAGTATTTT. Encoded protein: CASKEGQTTDTQYF.

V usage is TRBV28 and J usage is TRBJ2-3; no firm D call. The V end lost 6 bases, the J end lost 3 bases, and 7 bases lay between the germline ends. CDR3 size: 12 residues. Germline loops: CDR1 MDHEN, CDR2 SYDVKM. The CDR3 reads CASRLRTDTQYF. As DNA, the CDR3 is TGTGCCAGCAGACTCAGGACAGATACGCAGTATTTT.

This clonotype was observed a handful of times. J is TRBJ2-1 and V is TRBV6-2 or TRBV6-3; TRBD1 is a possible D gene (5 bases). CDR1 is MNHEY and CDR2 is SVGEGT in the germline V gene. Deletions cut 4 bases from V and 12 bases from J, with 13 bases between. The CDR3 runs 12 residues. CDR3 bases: TGTGCCAGCAGTTTCCCCCTAGGGGTGCAGTTCTTC. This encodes CASSFPLGVQFF.

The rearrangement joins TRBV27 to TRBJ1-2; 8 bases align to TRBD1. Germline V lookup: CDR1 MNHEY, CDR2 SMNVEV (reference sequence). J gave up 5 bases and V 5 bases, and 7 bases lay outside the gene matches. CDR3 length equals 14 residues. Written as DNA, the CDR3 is TGTGCCAGCAGTGACAGGGGAAGAATTTATGGCTACACCTTC. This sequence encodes CASSDRGRIYGYTF.

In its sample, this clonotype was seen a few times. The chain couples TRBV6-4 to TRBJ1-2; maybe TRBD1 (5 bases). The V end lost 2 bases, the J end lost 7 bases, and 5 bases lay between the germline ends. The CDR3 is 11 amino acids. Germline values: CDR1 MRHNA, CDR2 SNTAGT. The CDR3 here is CASSDGTGYTF. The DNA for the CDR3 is TGTGCCAGCAGTGACGGGACTGGCTACACCTTC.

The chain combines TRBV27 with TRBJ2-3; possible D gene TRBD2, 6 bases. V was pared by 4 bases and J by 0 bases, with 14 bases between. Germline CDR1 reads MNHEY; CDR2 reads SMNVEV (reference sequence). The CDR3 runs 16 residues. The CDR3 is CASSWHLATSTDTQYF. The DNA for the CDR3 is TGTGCCAGCAGTTGGCATCTAGCGACTAGCACAGATACGCAGTATTTT.

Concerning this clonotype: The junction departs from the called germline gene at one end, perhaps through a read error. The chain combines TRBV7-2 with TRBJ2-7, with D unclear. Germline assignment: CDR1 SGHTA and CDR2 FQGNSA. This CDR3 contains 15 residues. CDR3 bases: TGTGCCAGCAGCTTAGTGTCCAAACCCTCCTACGGGCAGTACTTC. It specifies CASSLVSKPSYGQYF.

The CDR3 here is CASSFGTSGGATSTDTQYF. The CDR3 bases are TGTGCCAGCAGCTTCGGGACTAGCGGGGGGGCAACTAGCACAGATACGCAGTATTTT. This chain uses TRBV7-3 with TRBJ2-3, with 16 bases lining up with TRBD2. With V trimmed by 3 bases and J by 0 bases, 6 bases remained unmatched. Germline V CDR1 and CDR2: SGHTA, FQGTGA. The CDR3 contains 19 residues. The complete variable domain, with remaining parts taken from reference TRBV7-3 and TRBJ2-3, reads GAGVSQTPSNKVTEKGKYVELRCDPISGHTALYWYRQSLGQGPEFLIYFQGTGAADDSGLPNDRFFAVRPEGSVSTLKIQRTERGDSAVYLCASSFGTSGGATSTDTQYFGPGTRLTVL.

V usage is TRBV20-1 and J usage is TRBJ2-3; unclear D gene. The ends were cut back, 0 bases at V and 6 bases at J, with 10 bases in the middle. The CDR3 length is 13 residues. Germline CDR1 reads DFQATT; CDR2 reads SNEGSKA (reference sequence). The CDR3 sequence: CSARDEFADTQYF. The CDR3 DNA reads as TGCAGTGCTAGAGACGAGTTTGCGGATACGCAGTATTTT.

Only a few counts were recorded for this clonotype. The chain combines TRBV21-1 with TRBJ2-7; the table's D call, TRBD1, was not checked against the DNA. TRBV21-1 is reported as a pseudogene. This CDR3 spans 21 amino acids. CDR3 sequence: CASTPHRGSLSPFCGIYEQYF. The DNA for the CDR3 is TGTGCCAGCACCCCTCATCGGGGGTCACTATCTCCGTTTTGCGGAATCTACGAGCAGTACTTC.

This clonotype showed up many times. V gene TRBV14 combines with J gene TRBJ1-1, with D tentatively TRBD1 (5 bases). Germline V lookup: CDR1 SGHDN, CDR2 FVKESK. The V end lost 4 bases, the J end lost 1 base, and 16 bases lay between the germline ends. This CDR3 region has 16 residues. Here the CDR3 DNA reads TGTGCCAGCAGCCGGCTTCGAGGGGATAAGAACACTGAAGCTTTCTTT. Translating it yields CASSRLRGDKNTEAFF.

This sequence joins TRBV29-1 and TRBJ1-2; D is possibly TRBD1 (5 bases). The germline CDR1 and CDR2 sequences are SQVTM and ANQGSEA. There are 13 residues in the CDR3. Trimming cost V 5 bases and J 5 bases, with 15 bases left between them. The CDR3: CSVLGGSRYGYTF. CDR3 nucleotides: TGCAGCGTTTTGGGGGGATCTAGGTATGGCTACACCTTC.

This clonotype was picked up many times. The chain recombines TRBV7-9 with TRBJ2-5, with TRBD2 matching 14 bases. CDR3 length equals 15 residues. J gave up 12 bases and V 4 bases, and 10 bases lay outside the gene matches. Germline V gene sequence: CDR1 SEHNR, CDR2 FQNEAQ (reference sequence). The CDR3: CASSSQGLAGEAKYF. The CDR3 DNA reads TGTGCCAGCAGCTCGCAGGGACTAGCGGGAGAGGCTAAGTACTTC. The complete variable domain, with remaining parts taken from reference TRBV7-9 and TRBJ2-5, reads DTGVSQNPRHKITKRGQNVTFRCDPISEHNRLYWYRQTLGQGPEFLTYFQNEAQLEKSRLLSDRFSAERPKGSFSTLEIQRTEQGDSAMYLCASSSQGLAGEAKYFGPGTRLLVL.

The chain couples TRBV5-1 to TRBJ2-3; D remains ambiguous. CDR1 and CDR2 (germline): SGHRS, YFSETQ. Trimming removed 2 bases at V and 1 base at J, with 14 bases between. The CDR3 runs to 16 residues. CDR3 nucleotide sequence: TGCGCCAGCAGCTTAATAGGCTCCCCCGGCACAGATACGCAGTATTTT. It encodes CASSLIGSPGTDTQYF.

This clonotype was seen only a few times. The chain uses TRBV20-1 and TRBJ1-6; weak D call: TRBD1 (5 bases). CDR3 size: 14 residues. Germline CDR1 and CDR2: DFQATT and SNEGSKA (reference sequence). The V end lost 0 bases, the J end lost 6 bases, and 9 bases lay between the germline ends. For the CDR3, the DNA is TGCAGTGCTAGAGAGAGGGGCCGTAATTCACCCCTCCACTTT. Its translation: CSARERGRNSPLHF.

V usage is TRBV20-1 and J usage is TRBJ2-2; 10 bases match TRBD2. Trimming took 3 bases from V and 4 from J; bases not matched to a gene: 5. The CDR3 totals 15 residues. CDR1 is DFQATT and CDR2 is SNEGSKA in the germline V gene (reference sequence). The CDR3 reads CSARASGSVTGELFF. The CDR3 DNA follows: TGCAGTGCTAGGGCTAGCGGGAGTGTCACCGGGGAGCTGTTTTTT.

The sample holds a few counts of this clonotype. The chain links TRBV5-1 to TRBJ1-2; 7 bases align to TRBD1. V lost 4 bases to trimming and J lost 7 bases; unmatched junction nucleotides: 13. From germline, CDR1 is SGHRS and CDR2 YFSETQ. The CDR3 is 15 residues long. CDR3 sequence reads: CASSQETGKGSGYTF. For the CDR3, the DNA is TGCGCCAGCAGCCAAGAGACAGGGAAGGGTAGTGGCTACACCTTC.

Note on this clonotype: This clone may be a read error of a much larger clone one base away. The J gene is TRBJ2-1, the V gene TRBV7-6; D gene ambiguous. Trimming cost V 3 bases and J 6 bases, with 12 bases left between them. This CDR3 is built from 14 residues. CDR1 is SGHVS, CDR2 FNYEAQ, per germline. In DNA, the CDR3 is TGTGCCAGCAGCTTGGTCGACGGTTGCAATGAGCAGTTCTTC. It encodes CASSLVDGCNEQFF. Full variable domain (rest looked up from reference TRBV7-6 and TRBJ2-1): GAGVSQSPRYKVTKRGQDVALRCDPISGHVSLYWYRQALGQGPEFLTYFNYEAQQDKSGLPNDRFSAERPEGSISTLTIQRTEQRDSAMYRCASSLVDGCNEQFFGPGTRLTVL.

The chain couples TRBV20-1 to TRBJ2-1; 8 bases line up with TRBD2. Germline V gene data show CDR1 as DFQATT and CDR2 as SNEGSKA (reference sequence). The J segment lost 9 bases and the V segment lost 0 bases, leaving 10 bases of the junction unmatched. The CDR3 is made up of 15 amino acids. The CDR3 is CSAREGERESSEQFF. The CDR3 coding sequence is TGCAGTGCTAGAGAGGGTGAGCGGGAGAGCTCTGAGCAGTTCTTC.

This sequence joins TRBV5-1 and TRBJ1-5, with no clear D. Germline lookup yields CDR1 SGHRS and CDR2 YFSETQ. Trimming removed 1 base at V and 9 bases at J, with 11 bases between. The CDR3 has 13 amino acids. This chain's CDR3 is CASSLILRGPQHF. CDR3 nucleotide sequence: TGCGCCAGCAGCTTGATATTGCGGGGGCCCCAGCATTTT.

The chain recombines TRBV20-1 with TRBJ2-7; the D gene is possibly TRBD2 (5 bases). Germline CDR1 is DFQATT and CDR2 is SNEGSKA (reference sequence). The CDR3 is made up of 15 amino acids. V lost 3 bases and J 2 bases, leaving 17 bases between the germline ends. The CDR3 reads CSASYAGPITYEQYF. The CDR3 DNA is TGCAGTGCTAGTTATGCGGGTCCTATAACCTACGAGCAGTACTTC.

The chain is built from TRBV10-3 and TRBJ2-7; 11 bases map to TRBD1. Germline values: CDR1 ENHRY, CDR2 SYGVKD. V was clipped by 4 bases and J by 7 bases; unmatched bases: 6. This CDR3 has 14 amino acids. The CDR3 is CAISGTGGFMEQYF. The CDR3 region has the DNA TGTGCCATCAGTGGGACAGGGGGCTTTATGGAGCAGTACTTC.

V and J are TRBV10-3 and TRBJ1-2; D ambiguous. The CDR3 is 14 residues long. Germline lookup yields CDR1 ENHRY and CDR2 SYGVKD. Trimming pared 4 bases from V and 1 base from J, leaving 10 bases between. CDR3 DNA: TGTGCCATCAGTGCCGGGGTTCTTAACTATGGCTACACCTTC. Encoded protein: CAISAGVLNYGYTF.

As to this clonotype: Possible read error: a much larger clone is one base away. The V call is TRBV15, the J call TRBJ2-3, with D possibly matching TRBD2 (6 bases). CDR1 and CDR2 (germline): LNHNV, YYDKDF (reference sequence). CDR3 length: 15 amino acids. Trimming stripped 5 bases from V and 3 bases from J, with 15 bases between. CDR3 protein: CATSGPDSGTDTQYF. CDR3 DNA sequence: TGTGCCACCAGCGGCCCCGACAGCGGGACAGATACGCAGTATTTT.

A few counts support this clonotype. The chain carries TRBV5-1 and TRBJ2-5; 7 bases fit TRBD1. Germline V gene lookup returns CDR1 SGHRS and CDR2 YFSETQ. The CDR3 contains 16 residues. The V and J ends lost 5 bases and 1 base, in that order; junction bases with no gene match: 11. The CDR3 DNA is TGCGCCAGCAGTAAGGGACAGCTGAAGAGCCAAGAGACCCAGTACTTC. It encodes CASSKGQLKSQETQYF. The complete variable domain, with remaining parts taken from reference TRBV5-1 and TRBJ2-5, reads KAGVTQTPRYLIKTRGQQVTLSCSPISGHRSVSWYQQTPGQGLQFLFEYFSETQRNKGNFPGRFSGRQFSNSRSEMNVSTLELGDSALYLCASSKGQLKSQETQYFGPGTRLLVL.

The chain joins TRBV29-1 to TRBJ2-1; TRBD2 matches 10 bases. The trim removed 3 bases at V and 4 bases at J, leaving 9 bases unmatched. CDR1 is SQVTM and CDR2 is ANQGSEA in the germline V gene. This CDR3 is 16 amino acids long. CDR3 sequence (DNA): TGCAGCGTTGAGAAGAGACTAGCGGGCTCTTACAATGAGCAGTTCTTC. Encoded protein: CSVEKRLAGSYNEQFF.

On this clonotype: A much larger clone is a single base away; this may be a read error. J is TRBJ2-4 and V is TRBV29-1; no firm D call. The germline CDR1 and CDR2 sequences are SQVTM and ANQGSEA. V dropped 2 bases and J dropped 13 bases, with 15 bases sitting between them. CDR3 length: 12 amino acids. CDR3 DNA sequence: TGCAGCGTTGAATTGACCTACAATGAGCAGTACTTC. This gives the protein CSVELTYNEQYF. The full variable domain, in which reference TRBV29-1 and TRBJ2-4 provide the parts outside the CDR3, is SAVISQKPSRDICQRGTSLTIQCQVDSQVTMMFWYRQQPGQSLTLIATANQGSEATYESGFVIDKFPISRPNLTFSTLTVSNMSPEDSSIYLCSVELTYNEQYFGAGTRLSVL.

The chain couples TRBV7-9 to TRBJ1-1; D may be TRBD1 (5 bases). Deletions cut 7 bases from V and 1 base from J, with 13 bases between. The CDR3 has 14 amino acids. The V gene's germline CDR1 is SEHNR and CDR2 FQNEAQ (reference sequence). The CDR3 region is CASTPGKGNTEAFF. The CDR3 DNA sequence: TGTGCCAGCACCCCAGGGAAGGGGAACACTGAAGCTTTCTTT.

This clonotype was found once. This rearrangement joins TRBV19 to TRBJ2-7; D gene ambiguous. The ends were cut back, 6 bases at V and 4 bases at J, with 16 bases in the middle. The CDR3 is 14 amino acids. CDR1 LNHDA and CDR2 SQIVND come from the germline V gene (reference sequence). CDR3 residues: CASSPAEGVYEQYF. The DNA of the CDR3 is TGTGCCAGTAGCCCAGCCGAAGGAGTTTACGAGCAGTACTTC. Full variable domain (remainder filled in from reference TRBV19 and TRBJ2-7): DGGITQSPKYLFRKEGQNVTLSCEQNLNHDAMYWYRQDPGQGLRLIYYSQIVNDFQKGDIAEGYSVSREKKESFPLTVTSAQKNPTAFYLCASSPAEGVYEQYFGPGTRLTVT.